A few counts support the clone carrying this T cell receptor (beta chain). Its target is unknown. It was with unique molecular identifiers that the TCRbeta library was prepared. TCRdb re-analysed the PCR reads in MiXCR, keeping a single row per CDR3 protein. The data show around 600,000 distinct CDR3 sequences, 23% seen once. The sample is drawn from a study of T-cell reconstitution after alpha-beta-depleted transplantation in children. Trimming took 5 bases from V and 8 from J, leaving 18 bases between them. The CDR3 covers 15 residues. General study results and limits: T cells produced anew were the main source of T-cell counts and diversity one year after transplant. Some patients' high day-60 TCRbeta diversity was attributed to recipient cells surviving conditioning.

The receptor was derived from a boy under two years old who had a stem cell transplant for acute myeloid leukemia, so the T cells may come from the graft donor. The chain employs TRBV12-3 or TRBV12-4 and TRBJ1-4; tentatively, D is TRBD1 (5 bases). The sequencing here drew on PBMCs, mostly from graft donor cells, taken 360 days after TCRalphabeta/CD19-depleted stem cell transplant. The CDR3 reads CASSPPEAGEEKLFF. The CDR3 DNA follows: TGTGCCAGCAGTCCCCCAGAGGCGGGGGAAGAAAAACTGTTTTTT.